This entry concerns a single T cell receptor beta chain. Profiled with immunoSEQ multiplex PCR; TCRdb holds only in-frame clones, not every one. The table records about 43,000 clones, 75% to 95% of them present only once. CDR3 length: 15 amino acids. Germline CDR1 SGDLS, CDR2 YYNGEE. V was clipped by 4 bases and J by 1 base; unmatched bases: 4. The data were taken from a study of T cells in localized non-small cell lung cancer. The receptor was derived from a woman aged 40-75 years with stage II lung adenocarcinoma. This specimen consisted of PBMCs, obtained before any cancer treatment. The chain employs TRBV9 and TRBJ2-2, with TRBD1 matching over 7 bases. The CDR3 loop is CASSPRTGNTGELFF. In DNA, the CDR3 is TGTGCCAGCAGCCCCCGGACAGGGAACACCGGGGAGCTGTTTTTT. Full variable domain (remainder filled in from reference TRBV9 and TRBJ2-2): DSGVTQTPKHLITATGQRVTLRCSPRSGDLSVYWYQQSLDQGLQFLIQYYNGEERAKGNILERFSAQQFPDLHSELNLSSLELGDSALYFCASSPRTGNTGELFFGEGSRLTVL.